This T cell receptor (beta chain) emerged from a study of blood T cell repertoires in COVID-19. Across the whole study: Some COVID-19 samples were acute and others convalescent; all came from the United States, Italy and Spain. Sources were T cells, B-cell-depleted T cells, or PBMCs; the material itself was cDNA or gDNA.

The germline V gene encodes CDR1 KGHDR and CDR2 SFDVKD. J gave up 4 bases and V 3 bases, and 10 bases lay outside the gene matches. The CDR3 sequence is 17 residues long. In the original analysis: Cell counts per sample came from amplifying reference gene primers. Sequenced by immunoSEQ multiplex PCR; TCRdb stores in-frame clones only, minus some. For V, J and clone size, that table is used; D and trimming come from the DNA. Counted here are 250,000 to 350,000 clones, approximately 86% occurring once; the ten biggest clones make up roughly 2.4%. Sequences were obtained from peripheral blood. The J gene is TRBJ2-2, the V gene TRBV24-1; 7 nucleotides agree with TRBD2. The TCR sequence derives from a woman aged 45-60 years who had recovered from COVID-19. CDR3 sequence: CATSDPSGGVLTGELFF. In DNA, the CDR3 is TGTGCCACCAGTGATCCCTCGGGGGGAGTTCTCACCGGGGAGCTGTTTTTT.